This TCR beta chain was sequenced for a study of T cell responses to AZD1222 COVID-19 vaccine. Only a few counts were recorded for this clone. Its antigen remains unknown. Study findings and constraints: Reportedly, nearly half the spike-specific TCRs target unmutated variant regions.

Clones were sequenced by immunoSEQ multiplex PCR, and TCRdb holds only the in-frame ones, with some missing. This table holds roughly 170,000 clones, roughly 87% found once. Material: peripheral blood, obtained on day 0 of AZD1222 vaccination. This clonotype was sampled from an adult in good health.

CDR3 sequence reads: CATSRAGAFLNEKLFF. The CDR3 bases are TGTGCCACCAGCAGAGCCGGGGCCTTCCTTAATGAAAAACTGTTTTTT. This chain links TRBV15 with TRBJ1-4; TRBD1 is a possible D gene (5 bases). This CDR3 spans 16 amino acids. V was clipped by 1 base and J by 4 bases, with 13 bases between them. The germline V gene has CDR1 LNHNV and CDR2 YYDKDF (reference sequence). The complete variable domain, with remaining parts taken from reference TRBV15 and TRBJ1-4, reads DAMVIQNPRYQVTQFGKPVTLSCSQTLNHNVMYWYQQKSSQAPKLLFHYYDKDFNNEADTPDNFQSRRPNTSFCFLDIRSPGLGDTAMYLCATSRAGAFLNEKLFFGSGTQLSVL.